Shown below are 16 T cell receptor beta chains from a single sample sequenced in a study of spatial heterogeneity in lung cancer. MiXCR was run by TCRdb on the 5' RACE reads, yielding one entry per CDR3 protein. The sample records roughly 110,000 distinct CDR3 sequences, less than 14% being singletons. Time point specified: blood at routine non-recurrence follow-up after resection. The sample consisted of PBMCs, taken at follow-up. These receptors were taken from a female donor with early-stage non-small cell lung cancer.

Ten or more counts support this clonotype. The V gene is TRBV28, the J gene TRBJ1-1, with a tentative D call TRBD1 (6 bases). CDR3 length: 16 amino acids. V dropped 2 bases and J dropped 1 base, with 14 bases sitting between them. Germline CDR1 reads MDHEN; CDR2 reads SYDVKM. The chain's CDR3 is CASSLGQGSGNTEAFF. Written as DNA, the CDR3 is TGTGCCAGCAGTTTAGGGCAGGGGAGCGGGAACACTGAAGCTTTCTTT.

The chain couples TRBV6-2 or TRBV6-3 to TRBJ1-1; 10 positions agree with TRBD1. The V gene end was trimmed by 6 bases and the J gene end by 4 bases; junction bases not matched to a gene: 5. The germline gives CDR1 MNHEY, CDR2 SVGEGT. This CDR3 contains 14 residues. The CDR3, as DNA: TGTGCCAGCAGAGGGGGACAGGGGACCACTGAAGCTTTCTTT. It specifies CASRGGQGTTEAFF.

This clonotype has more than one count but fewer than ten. In DNA form, the CDR3 reads TGTGCCAGCTCAACCCGTGGGCCAGCTGAGCAGTTCTTC. Translated, it gives CASSTRGPAEQFF. V usage is TRBV18 and J usage is TRBJ2-1; D gene unclear. Germline-derived CDR1 and CDR2 are KGHSH and LQKENI. The CDR3 loop spans 13 amino acids. V lost 5 bases and J lost 9, with 14 bases in between.

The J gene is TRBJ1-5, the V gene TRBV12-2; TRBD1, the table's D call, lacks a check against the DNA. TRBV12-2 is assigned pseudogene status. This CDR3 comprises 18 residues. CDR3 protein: CASRTGQGGRTNNQPQHF. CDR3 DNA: TGTGCAAGTCGAACAGGACAGGGGGGAAGAACCAACAATCAGCCCCAGCATTTT.

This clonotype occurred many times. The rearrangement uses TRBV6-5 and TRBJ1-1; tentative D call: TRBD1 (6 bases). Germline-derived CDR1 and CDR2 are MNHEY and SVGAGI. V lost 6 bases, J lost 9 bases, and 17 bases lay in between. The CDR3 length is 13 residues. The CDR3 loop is CASRKTGGAKAFF. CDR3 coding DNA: TGTGCCAGCAGAAAGACCGGGGGGGCCAAAGCTTTCTTT.

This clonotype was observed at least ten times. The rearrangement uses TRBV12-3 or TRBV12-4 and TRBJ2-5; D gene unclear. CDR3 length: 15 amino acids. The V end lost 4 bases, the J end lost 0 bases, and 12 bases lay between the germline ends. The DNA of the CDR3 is TGTGCCAGCAGTTCGTCGACTGGGTACCAAGAGACCCAGTACTTC. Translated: CASSSSTGYQETQYF.

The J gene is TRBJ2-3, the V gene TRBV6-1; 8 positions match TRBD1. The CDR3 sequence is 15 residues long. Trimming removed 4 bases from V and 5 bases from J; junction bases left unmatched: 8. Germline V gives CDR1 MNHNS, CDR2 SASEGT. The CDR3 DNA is TGTGCCAGCAGTGTGAGACAGGGGACAAAAGATACGCAGTATTTT. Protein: CASSVRQGTKDTQYF.

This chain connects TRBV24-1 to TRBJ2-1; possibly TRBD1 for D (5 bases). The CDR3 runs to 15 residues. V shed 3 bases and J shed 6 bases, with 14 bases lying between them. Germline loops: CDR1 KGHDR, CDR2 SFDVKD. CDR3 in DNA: TGTGCCACCAGTGATAGTTCAGGGTTAGGCAATGAGCAGTTCTTC. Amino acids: CATSDSSGLGNEQFF.

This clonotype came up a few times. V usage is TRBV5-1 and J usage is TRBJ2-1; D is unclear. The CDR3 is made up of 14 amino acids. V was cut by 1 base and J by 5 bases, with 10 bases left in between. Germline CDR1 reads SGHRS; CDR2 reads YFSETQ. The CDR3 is CASSLWVGHNEQFF. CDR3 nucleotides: TGCGCCAGCAGCTTGTGGGTGGGCCACAATGAGCAGTTCTTC.

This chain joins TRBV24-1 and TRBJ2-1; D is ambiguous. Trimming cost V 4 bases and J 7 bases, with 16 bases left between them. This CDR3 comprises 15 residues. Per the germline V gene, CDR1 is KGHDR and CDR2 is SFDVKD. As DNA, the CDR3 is TGTGCCACCAGTGACCACGGCATTTCCACAAATGAGCAGTTCTTC. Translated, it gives CATSDHGISTNEQFF.

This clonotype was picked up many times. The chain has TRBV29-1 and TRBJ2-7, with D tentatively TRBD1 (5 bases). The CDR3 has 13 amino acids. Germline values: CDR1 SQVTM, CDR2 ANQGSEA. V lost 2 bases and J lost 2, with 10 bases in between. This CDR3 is CSVETGFTYEQYF. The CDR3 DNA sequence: TGCAGCGTTGAAACAGGATTCACCTACGAGCAGTACTTC.

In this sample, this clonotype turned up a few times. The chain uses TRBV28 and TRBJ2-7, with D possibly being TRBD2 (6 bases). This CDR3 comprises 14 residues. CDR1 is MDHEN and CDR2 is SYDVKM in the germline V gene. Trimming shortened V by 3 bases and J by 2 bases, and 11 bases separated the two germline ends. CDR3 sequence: CASSFLEGTYEQYF. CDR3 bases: TGTGCCAGCAGTTTTCTGGAGGGGACCTACGAGCAGTACTTC.

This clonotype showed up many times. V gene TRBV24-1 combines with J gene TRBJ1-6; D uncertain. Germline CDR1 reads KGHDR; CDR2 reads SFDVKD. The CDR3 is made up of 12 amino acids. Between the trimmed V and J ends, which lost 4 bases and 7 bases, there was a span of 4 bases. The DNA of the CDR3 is TGTGCCACCAGTGACGGGAATTCACCCCTCCACTTT. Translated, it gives CATSDGNSPLHF.

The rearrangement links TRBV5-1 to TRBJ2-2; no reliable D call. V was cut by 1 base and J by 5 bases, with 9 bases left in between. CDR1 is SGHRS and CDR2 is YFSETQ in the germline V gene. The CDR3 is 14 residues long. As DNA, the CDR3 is TGCGCCAGCAGCTTGTATTTGTTTACCGGGGAGCTGTTTTTT. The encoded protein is CASSLYLFTGELFF.

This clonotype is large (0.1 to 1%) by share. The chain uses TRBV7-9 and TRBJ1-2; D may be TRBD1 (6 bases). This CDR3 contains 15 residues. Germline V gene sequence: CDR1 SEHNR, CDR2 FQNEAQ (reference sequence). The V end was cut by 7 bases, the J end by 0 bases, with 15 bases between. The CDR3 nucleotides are TGTGCCAGCAACGGCGGACAGAGAGCTAACTATGGCTACACCTTC. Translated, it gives CASNGGQRANYGYTF.

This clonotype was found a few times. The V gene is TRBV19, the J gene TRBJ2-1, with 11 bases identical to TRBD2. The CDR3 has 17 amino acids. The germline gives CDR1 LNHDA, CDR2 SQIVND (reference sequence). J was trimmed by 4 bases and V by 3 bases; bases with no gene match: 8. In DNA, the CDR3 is TGTGCCAGTAGTATCCGACTAGCGGGGATGGTATACAATGAGCAGTTCTTC. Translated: CASSIRLAGMVYNEQFF.